This T cell receptor (beta chain) is drawn from a study of blood T cell repertoires in COVID-19. The wider study: T cells, B-cell-depleted T cells, or PBMCs provided the cDNA or gDNA that served as material.

Original processing methods: For nucleated cells, counts were estimated from reference gene primer amplification. Repertoires were generated with immunoSEQ multiplex PCR, while TCRdb's copy carries only in-frame clones and drops some. V, J and clone size are those of that table, while D and trimming were read from the DNA. This table has a few hundred thousand clones, roughly 90% appearing once. Germline values: CDR1 SGHNT, CDR2 YYREEE (reference sequence). The CDR3 extends over 19 amino acids. The J segment lost 2 bases and the V segment lost 4 bases, leaving 17 bases of the junction unmatched. Material: peripheral blood. This chain joins TRBV5-4 and TRBJ2-3; TRBD1 matches 9 bases. The receptor was isolated from a man aged 18 to 30 who had recovered from COVID-19. The CDR3 DNA is TGTGCCAGCAGCGCCTCCGGGACAGGGTTTTTAAGTTCCACAGATACGCAGTATTTT. Amino acid sequence: CASSASGTGFLSSTDTQYF.